This T cell receptor beta chain was documented in a study of cytomegalovirus exposure and HLA in healthy donors. In the study overall: Of a few hundred genotyped donors, 65% to 85% clustered with self-reported Caucasian donors.

As regards this clone: The antigen is undetermined.

PCR involved 60 Vbeta and 13 Jbeta primers. Profiling relied on immunoSEQ multiplex PCR, and the TCRdb table lists in-frame clones only, not all of them. The sample lists 150,000 or so clones, around 75% occurring once. CDR3 length: 18 residues. Trimming took off 1 base at V and 2 bases at J, with 21 bases between the two ends. Germline loops: CDR1 MGHRA, CDR2 YSYEKL. Study-level results: The authors enumerated over 150 TCR beta chains as linked to cytomegalovirus. As was reported, the HLA-A and HLA-B alleles of most subjects were accurately predicted from TCR beta sequences. Exclusion as indistinguishable affected some V segments, including TRBV6-2 and TRBV6-3.

The source is a man aged 25 to 45 in good health and CMV-seropositive. The chain employs TRBV4-1 and TRBJ2-7, with D maybe TRBD1 (6 bases). The sample comprised PBMCs. The CDR3 nucleotides read TGCGCCAGCAGCCAAGCTTTAACAGGGTCTTCATTCACCTACGAGCAGTACTTC. Its protein is CASSQALTGSSFTYEQYF.